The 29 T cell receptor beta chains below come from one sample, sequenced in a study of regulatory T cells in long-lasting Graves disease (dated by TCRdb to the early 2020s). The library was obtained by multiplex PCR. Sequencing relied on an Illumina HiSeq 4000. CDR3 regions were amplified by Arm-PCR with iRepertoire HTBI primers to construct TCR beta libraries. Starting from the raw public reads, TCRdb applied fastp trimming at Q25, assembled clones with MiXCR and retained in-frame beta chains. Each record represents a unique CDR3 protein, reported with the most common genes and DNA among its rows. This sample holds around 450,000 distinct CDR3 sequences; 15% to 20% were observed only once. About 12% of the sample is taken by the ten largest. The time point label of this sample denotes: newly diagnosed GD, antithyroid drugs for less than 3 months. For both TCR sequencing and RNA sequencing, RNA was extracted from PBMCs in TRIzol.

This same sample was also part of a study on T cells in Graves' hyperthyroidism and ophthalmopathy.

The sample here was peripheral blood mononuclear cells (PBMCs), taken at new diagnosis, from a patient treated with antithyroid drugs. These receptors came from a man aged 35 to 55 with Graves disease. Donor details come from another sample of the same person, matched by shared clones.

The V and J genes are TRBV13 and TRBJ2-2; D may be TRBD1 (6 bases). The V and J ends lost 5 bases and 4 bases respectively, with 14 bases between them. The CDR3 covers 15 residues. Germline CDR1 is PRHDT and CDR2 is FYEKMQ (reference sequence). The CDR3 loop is CASSATSQGTGELFF. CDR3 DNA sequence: TGTGCCAGCAGCGCTACTTCACAGGGCACCGGGGAGCTGTTTTTT.

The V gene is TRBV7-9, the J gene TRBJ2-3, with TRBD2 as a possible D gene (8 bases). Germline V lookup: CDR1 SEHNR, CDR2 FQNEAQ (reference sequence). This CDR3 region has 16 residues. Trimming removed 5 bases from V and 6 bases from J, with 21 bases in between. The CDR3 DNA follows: TGTGCCAGCAGCCAGGGGGGTAGCGGGATTTCGGATACGCAGTATTTT. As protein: CASSQGGSGISDTQYF.

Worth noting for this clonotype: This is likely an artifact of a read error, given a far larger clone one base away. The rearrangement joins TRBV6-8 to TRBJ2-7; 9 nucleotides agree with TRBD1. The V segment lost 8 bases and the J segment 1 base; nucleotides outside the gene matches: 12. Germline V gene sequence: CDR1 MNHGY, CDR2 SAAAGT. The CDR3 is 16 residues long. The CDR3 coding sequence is TGTGCCAGCGGTTTCACTGCCGGGACAGGGTCCTACGAGCAGTACTTC. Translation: CASGFTAGTGSYEQYF.

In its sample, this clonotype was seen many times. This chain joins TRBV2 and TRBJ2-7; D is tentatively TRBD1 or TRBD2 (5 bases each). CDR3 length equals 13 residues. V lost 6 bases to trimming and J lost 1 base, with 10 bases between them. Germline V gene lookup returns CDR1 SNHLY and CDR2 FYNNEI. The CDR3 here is CASSGASSYEQYF. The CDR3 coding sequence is TGTGCCAGCAGCGGGGCTTCTTCCTACGAGCAGTACTTC.

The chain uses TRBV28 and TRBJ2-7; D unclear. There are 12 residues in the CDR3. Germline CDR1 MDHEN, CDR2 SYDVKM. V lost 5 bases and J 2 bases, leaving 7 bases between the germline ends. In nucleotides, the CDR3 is TGTGCCAGCAGTCCCTACACCTACGAGCAGTACTTC. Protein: CASSPYTYEQYF.

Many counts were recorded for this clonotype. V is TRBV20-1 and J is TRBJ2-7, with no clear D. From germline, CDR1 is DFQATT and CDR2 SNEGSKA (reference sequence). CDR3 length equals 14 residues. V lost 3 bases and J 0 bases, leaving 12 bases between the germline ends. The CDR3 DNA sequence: TGCAGTGCTAGCCTCATAGGAAACTCCTACGAGCAGTACTTC. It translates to CSASLIGNSYEQYF.

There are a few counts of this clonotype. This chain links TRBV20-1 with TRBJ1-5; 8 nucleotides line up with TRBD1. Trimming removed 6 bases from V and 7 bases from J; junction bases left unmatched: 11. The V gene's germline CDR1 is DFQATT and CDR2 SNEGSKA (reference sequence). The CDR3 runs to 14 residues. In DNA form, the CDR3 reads TGCAGTGCGGAACTGACAGGGGTGAGGCAGCCCCAGCATTTT. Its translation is CSAELTGVRQPQHF.

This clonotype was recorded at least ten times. In DNA, the CDR3 is TGTGCCTGGAGTGTGTTAGCCTCGTCGGTCTCAGATACGCAGTATTTT. Amino acid sequence: CAWSVLASSVSDTQYF. The V call is TRBV30, the J call TRBJ2-3; unclear D gene. Germline assignment: CDR1 GTSNPN and CDR2 SVGIG (reference sequence). This CDR3 spans 16 amino acids. V gave up 0 bases and J gave up 4 bases, with 17 bases separating them.

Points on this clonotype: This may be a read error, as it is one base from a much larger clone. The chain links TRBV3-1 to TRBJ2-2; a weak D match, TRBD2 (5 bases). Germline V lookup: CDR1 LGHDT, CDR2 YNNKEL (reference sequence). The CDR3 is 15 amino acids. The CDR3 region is CASSPFSGSTWELFF. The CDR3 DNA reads TGTGCCAGCAGCCCTTTCTCGGGAAGCACCTGGGAGCTGTTTTTT. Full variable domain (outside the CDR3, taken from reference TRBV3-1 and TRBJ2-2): DTAVSQTPKYLVTQMGNDKSIKCEQNLGHDTMYWYKQDSKKFLKIMFSYNNKELIINETVPNRFSPKSPDKAHLNLHINSLELGDSAVYFCASSPFSGSTWELFFGEGSRLTVL.

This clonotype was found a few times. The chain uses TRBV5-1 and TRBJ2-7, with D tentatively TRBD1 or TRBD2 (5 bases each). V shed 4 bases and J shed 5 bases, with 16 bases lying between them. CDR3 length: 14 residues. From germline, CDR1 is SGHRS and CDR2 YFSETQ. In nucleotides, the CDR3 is TGCGCCAGCAGCCCCGGGGCAGGGCCCGACGAGCAGTACTTC. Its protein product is CASSPGAGPDEQYF.

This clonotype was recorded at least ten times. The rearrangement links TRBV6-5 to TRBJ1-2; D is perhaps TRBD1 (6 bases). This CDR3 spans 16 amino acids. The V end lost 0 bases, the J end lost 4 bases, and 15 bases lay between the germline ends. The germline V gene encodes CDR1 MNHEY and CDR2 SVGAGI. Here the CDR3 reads CASSYSRSGEVYGYTF. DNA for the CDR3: TGTGCCAGCAGTTACTCGAGATCAGGGGAAGTCTATGGCTACACCTTC.

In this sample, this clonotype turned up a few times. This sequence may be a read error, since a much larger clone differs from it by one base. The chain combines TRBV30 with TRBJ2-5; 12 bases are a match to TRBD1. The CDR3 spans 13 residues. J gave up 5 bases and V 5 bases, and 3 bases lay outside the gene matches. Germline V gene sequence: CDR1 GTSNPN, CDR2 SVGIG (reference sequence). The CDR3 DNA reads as TGTGCCTGGGGGACAGGGGGCAAGGAGACCCAGTACTTC. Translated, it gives CAWGTGGKETQYF.

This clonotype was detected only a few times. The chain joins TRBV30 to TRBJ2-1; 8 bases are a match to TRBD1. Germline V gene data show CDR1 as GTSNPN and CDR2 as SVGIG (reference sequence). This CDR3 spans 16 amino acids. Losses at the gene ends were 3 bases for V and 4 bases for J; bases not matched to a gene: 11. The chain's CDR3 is CAWREWGRGQYNEQFF. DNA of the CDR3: TGTGCCTGGAGAGAGTGGGGCAGGGGGCAATACAATGAGCAGTTCTTC.

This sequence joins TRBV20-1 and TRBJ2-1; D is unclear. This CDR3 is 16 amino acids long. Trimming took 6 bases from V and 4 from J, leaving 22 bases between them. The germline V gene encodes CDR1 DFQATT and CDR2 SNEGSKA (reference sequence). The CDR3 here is CSATSWAETSYNEQFF. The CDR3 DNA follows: TGCAGTGCCACCAGCTGGGCGGAAACCTCGTACAATGAGCAGTTCTTC.

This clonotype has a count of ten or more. CDR3 coding DNA: TGTGCCAGCAGCCCAGGGGGTTGGAACGAGCAGTACTTC. Protein sequence: CASSPGGWNEQYF. The chain combines TRBV7-9 with TRBJ2-7, with 7 bases aligning to TRBD1. The CDR3 contains 13 residues. J was trimmed by 5 bases and V by 5 bases; bases with no gene match: 6. The germline gives CDR1 SEHNR, CDR2 FQNEAQ (reference sequence). Full variable domain (outside the CDR3, taken from reference TRBV7-9 and TRBJ2-7): DTGVSQNPRHKITKRGQNVTFRCDPISEHNRLYWYRQTLGQGPEFLTYFQNEAQLEKSRLLSDRFSAERPKGSFSTLEIQRTEQGDSAMYLCASSPGGWNEQYFGPGTRLTVT.

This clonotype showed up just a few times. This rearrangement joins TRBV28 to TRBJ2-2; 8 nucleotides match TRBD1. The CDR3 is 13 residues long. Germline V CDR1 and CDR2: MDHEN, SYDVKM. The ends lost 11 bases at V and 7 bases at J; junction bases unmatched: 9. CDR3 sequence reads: CAGSRGQDGELFF. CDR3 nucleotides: TGTGCCGGAAGCAGGGGGCAGGACGGGGAGCTGTTTTTT.

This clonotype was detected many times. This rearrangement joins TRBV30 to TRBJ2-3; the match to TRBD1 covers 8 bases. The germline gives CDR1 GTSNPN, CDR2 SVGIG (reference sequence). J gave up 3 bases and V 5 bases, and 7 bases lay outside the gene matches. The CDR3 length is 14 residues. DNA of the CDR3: TGTGCCTGGGAGACAGGGGCGCGGACAGATACGCAGTATTTT. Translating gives CAWETGARTDTQYF.

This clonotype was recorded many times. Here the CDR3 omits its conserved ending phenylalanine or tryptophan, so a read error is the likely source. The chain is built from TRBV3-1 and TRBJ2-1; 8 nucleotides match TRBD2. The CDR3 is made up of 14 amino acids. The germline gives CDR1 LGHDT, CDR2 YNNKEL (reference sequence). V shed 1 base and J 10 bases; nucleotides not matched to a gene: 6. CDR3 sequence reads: CASSQGRGGREQFL. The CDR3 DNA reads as TGTGCCAGCAGCCAAGGACGTGGCGGGAGGGAGCAGTTCCTC.

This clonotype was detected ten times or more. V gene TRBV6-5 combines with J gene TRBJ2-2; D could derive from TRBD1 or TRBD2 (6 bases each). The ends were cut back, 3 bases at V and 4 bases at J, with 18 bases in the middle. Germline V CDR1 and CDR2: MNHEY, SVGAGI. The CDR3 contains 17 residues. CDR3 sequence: CASSYPTVGGLTGELFF. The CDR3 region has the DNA TGTGCCAGCAGTTATCCGACGGTAGGGGGACTCACCGGGGAGCTGTTTTTT.

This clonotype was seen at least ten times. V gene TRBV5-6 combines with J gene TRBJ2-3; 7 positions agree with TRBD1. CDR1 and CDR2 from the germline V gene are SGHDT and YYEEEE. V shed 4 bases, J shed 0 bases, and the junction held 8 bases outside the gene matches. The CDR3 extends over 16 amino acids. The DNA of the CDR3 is TGTGCCAGCAGCCAGGACAGGTCAGATAGCACAGATACGCAGTATTTT. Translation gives CASSQDRSDSTDTQYF.

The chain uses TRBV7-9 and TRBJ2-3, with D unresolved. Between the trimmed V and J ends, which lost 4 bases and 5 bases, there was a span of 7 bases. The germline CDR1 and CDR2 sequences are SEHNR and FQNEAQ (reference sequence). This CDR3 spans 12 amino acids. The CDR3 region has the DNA TGTGCCAGCAGCTCGCCGGGAGATACGCAGTATTTT. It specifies CASSSPGDTQYF. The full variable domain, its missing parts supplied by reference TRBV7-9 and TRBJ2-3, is DTGVSQNPRHKITKRGQNVTFRCDPISEHNRLYWYRQTLGQGPEFLTYFQNEAQLEKSRLLSDRFSAERPKGSFSTLEIQRTEQGDSAMYLCASSSPGDTQYFGPGTRLTVL.

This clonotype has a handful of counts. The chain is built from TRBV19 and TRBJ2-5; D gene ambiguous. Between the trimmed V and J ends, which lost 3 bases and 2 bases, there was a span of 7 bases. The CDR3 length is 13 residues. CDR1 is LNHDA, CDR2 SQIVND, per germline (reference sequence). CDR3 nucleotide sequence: TGTGCCAGTAGTATTTCGAGACAAGAGACCCAGTACTTC. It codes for CASSISRQETQYF.

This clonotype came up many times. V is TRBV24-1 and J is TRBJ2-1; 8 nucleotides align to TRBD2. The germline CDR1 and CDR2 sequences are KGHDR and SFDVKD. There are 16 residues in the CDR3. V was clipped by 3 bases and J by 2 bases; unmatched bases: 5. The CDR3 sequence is CATSDELAEAYNEQFF. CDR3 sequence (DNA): TGTGCCACCAGTGATGAACTAGCGGAGGCCTACAATGAGCAGTTCTTC.

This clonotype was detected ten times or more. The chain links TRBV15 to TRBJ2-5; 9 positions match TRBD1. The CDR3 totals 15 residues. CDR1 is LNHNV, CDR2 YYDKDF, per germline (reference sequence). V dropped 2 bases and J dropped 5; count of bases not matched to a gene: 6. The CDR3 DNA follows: TGTGCCACCAGCAGAAAGACAGGGGGAACGGAGACCCAGTACTTC. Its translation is CATSRKTGGTETQYF.

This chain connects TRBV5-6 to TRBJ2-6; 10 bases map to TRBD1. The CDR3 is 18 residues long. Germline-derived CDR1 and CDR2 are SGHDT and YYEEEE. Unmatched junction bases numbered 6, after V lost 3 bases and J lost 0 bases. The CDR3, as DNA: TGTGCCAGCAGCTCAGGGACAGGGGACTACTCTGGGGCCAACGTCCTGACTTTC. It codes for CASSSGTGDYSGANVLTF.

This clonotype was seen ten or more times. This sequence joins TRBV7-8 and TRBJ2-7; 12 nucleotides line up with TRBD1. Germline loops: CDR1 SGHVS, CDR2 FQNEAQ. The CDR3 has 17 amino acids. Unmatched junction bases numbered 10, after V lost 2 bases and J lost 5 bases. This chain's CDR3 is CASSLSPWDRGLNEQYF. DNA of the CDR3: TGTGCCAGCAGCTTATCACCATGGGACAGGGGGCTAAACGAGCAGTACTTC.

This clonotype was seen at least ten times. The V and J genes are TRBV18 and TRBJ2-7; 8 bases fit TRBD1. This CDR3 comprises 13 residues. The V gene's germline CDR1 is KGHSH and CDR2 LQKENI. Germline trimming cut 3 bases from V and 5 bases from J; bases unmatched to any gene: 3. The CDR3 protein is CASSPGQVNEQYF. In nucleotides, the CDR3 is TGTGCCAGCTCACCGGGACAGGTTAACGAGCAGTACTTC.

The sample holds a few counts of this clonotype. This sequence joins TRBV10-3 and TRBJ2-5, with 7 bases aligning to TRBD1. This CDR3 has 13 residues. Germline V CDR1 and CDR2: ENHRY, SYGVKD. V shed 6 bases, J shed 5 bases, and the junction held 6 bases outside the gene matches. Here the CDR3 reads CAIRNRGVETQYF. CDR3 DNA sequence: TGTGCCATCAGGAACAGGGGCGTCGAGACCCAGTACTTC.

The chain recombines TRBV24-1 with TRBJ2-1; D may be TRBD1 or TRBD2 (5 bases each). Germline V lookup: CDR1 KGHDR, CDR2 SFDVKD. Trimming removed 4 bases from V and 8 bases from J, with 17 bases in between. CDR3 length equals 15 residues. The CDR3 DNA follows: TGTGCCACCAGTGACCCGGGACGGGCTAGGGATGAGCAGTTCTTC. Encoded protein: CATSDPGRARDEQFF.